The next 9 T cell receptor beta chains were all read from a single sample in a study of CD8 T cells in ankylosing spondylitis. TCRdb re-called the 5' RACE reads with MiXCR, one entry per CDR3 protein. The sample has approximately 220,000 distinct CDR3 sequences, roughly 10% seen once; the top ten hold approximately 20%. The sequenced sample was blood, either unsorted or a sorted T cell fraction (not recorded which). The origin of the receptors is a male donor with ankylosing spondylitis or in good health (not recorded which).

This clonotype has a count of ten or more. The V gene is TRBV12-3 or TRBV12-4, the J gene TRBJ2-3; 7 bases are shared with TRBD2. The CDR3 is 14 amino acids. V lost 1 base and J lost 5; bases outside the gene matches: 3. CDR3 nucleotides: TGTGCCAGCAGTTTAGTAGCGGGCGGAGATACGCAGTATTTT. It encodes CASSLVAGGDTQYF.

The chain combines TRBV19 with TRBJ1-1; D is ambiguous. CDR1 LNHDA and CDR2 SQIVND come from the germline V gene (reference sequence). The CDR3 spans 15 residues. V was clipped by 2 bases and J by 3 bases, with 13 bases between them. The CDR3 protein is CASSITRAGDTEAFF. CDR3 DNA: TGTGCCAGTAGTATAACACGTGCAGGAGACACTGAAGCTTTCTTT.

This clonotype was seen at least ten times. The chain carries TRBV5-1 and TRBJ2-7; D might be TRBD2 (5 bases). Trimming shortened V by 7 bases and J by 0 bases, and 20 bases separated the two germline ends. The CDR3 is made up of 16 amino acids. Per germline, CDR1 SGHRS and CDR2 YFSETQ. Written as DNA, the CDR3 is TGCGCCAGCCAGAAAGCCGCGACTGGAGGCTCCTACGAGCAGTACTTC. Translated, it gives CASQKAATGGSYEQYF. Full variable domain (missing parts from reference TRBV5-1 and TRBJ2-7): KAGVTQTPRYLIKTRGQQVTLSCSPISGHRSVSWYQQTPGQGLQFLFEYFSETQRNKGNFPGRFSGRQFSNSRSEMNVSTLELGDSALYLCASQKAATGGSYEQYFGPGTRLTVT.

The chain has TRBV7-9 and TRBJ2-7; D is ambiguous. This CDR3 contains 12 residues. CDR1 SEHNR and CDR2 FQNEAQ come from the germline V gene (reference sequence). The V end was cut by 5 bases, the J end by 6 bases, with 11 bases between. The CDR3 DNA is TGTGCCAGCAGCCCGGTAACGAGCGAGCAGTACTTC. Translated: CASSPVTSEQYF.

This clonotype was counted only a few times. V and J are TRBV5-1 and TRBJ2-1, with D hard to call. The CDR3 consists of 13 residues. Deletions cut 4 bases from V and 7 bases from J, with 12 bases between. Germline assignment: CDR1 SGHRS and CDR2 YFSETQ. CDR3: CASSVRDGNEQFF. The CDR3 DNA is TGCGCCAGCAGCGTTAGGGATGGGAATGAGCAGTTCTTC.

This clonotype was counted many times. This sequence joins TRBV5-1 and TRBJ1-4; D is unresolved. Germline V gene sequence: CDR1 SGHRS, CDR2 YFSETQ. Trimming took off 5 bases at V and 0 bases at J, with 11 bases between the two ends. The CDR3 consists of 15 residues. The CDR3 DNA follows: TGCGCCAGCAGTATTACGGGCCCAACTAATGAAAAACTGTTTTTT. Translating gives CASSITGPTNEKLFF.

This clonotype was recorded many times. This rearrangement joins TRBV20-1 to TRBJ2-3, with D perhaps matching TRBD2 (6 bases). The V end lost 6 bases, the J end lost 4 bases, and 14 bases lay between the germline ends. Germline assignment: CDR1 DFQATT and CDR2 SNEGSKA (reference sequence). This CDR3 has 13 amino acids. CDR3 sequence: CSASRAGSDTQYF. For the CDR3, the DNA is TGCAGTGCATCCCGGGCGGGGTCAGATACGCAGTATTTT.

As for this clonotype: This could be a read error, since a much larger clone is one nucleotide away. J is TRBJ1-3 and V is TRBV5-1, with D perhaps matching TRBD1 (5 bases). Looked up from germline, CDR1 is SGHRS and CDR2 is YFSETQ. The CDR3 is made up of 17 amino acids. CDR3 bases: TGCGCCAGCAGCTTGGATCCAGGGACCATCTCTGAAAACACCATATATTTT. Its protein product is CASSLDPGTISENTIYF.

In this sample, this clonotype turned up many times. The rearrangement uses TRBV29-1 and TRBJ2-1, with D uncertain. This CDR3 is built from 12 residues. Trimming took 4 bases from V and 6 from J, leaving 10 bases between them. The germline gives CDR1 SQVTM, CDR2 ANQGSEA. This chain's CDR3 is CSVGLVTNEQFF. CDR3 nucleotide sequence: TGCAGCGTTGGGTTGGTCACCAATGAGCAGTTCTTC.